The 13 T cell receptor beta chains below come from one sample, sequenced in a study of blood T cell repertoires in COVID-19. Here immunoSEQ multiplex PCR was the method, and the copy in TCRdb shows in-frame clones only, minus some. The table records around 250,000 clones, approximately 88% of them present only once. Source material: PBMCs or T cells enriched from blood (not recorded which). All receptors derive from a woman in her forties who had been exposed to COVID-19.

This rearrangement joins TRBV6-5 to TRBJ1-4; TRBD1 aligns across 8 bases. The CDR3 totals 14 residues. Trimming at V came to 8 bases and at J to 7 bases, leaving 9 bases not matched to a gene. Germline-derived CDR1 and CDR2 are MNHEY and SVGAGI. CDR3 loop: CASEQGAISEKLFF. CDR3 DNA sequence: TGTGCCAGCGAGCAGGGGGCTATATCTGAAAAACTGTTTTTT.

The CDR3 is CASTTSGGLSSTAQFF. The CDR3 DNA follows: TGTGCCAGTACGACTAGCGGGGGGCTTAGTTCGACGGCGCAGTTCTTC. The J gene is TRBJ2-1, the V gene TRBV19; the match to TRBD2 covers 13 bases. The ends lost 7 bases at V and 12 bases at J; junction bases unmatched: 15. Germline V gene lookup returns CDR1 LNHDA and CDR2 SQIVND (reference sequence). The CDR3 covers 16 residues.

As for this clone: The sample contains more than one DNA sequence encoding this CDR3. The genes are TRBV5-1 and TRBJ1-2; 11 bases are shared with TRBD1. The ends lost 4 bases at V and 6 bases at J; junction bases unmatched: 5. CDR1 is SGHRS, CDR2 YFSETQ, per germline. This CDR3 is 14 amino acids long. The CDR3 sequence is CASSPGQGADGYTF. The CDR3 DNA reads as TGCGCCAGCAGCCCAGGACAGGGGGCGGATGGCTACACCTTC. Full variable domain (remainder filled in from reference TRBV5-1 and TRBJ1-2): KAGVTQTPRYLIKTRGQQVTLSCSPISGHRSVSWYQQTPGQGLQFLFEYFSETQRNKGNFPGRFSGRQFSNSRSEMNVSTLELGDSALYLCASSPGQGADGYTFGSGTRLTVV.

The chain uses TRBV5-1 and TRBJ2-7; TRBD2 is a possible D gene (6 bases). The germline gives CDR1 SGHRS, CDR2 YFSETQ. This CDR3 is built from 15 residues. The V gene lost 3 bases and the J gene lost 0 bases, with 13 bases spanning the gap. For the CDR3, the DNA is TGCGCCAGCAGCTCGGGACTCAAGAGCTCCTACGAGCAGTACTTC. This translates into CASSSGLKSSYEQYF. Complete variable domain (other parts from reference TRBV5-1 and TRBJ2-7): KAGVTQTPRYLIKTRGQQVTLSCSPISGHRSVSWYQQTPGQGLQFLFEYFSETQRNKGNFPGRFSGRQFSNSRSEMNVSTLELGDSALYLCASSSGLKSSYEQYFGPGTRLTVT.

J is TRBJ1-6 and V is TRBV30; a possible D gene is TRBD1 (5 bases). The germline V gene has CDR1 GTSNPN and CDR2 SVGIG (reference sequence). The V end lost 2 bases, the J end lost 6 bases, and 11 bases lay between the germline ends. This CDR3 has 14 residues. CDR3 residues: CAWSRRDSNSPLHF. The CDR3 region has the DNA TGTGCCTGGAGTAGGCGTGACAGTAATTCACCCCTCCACTTT.

This chain's CDR3 is CASSEGGGGWEELFF. The CDR3 region has the DNA TGTGCCAGCAGTGAAGGAGGGGGCGGGTGGGAGGAGCTGTTTTTT. The chain has TRBV6-1 and TRBJ2-2; TRBD1 agrees at 7 bases. The CDR3 length is 15 residues. V lost 1 base and J lost 10; bases outside the gene matches: 9. Germline assignment: CDR1 MNHNS and CDR2 SASEGT.

The chain joins TRBV6-1 to TRBJ1-5, with TRBD1 identical over 7 bases. The CDR3 length is 16 residues. After removal of 3 bases from V and 5 bases from J, the junction contained 10 bases not matched to a gene. Germline CDR1 is MNHNS and CDR2 is SASEGT. The CDR3 DNA sequence: TGTGCCAGCAGTGACCAAGGGGACAGCGGCGATCAGCCCCAGCATTTT. Translation gives CASSDQGDSGDQPQHF.

The J gene is TRBJ1-4, the V gene TRBV21-1; no DNA check was done on the table's D call, TRBD1. TRBV21-1 is marked as a pseudogene. The CDR3 is made up of 18 amino acids. The DNA for the CDR3 is TGTGCCAGCAGGCCGTTGACAGGGGTTCGACAGGATAATGAAAAACTGTTTTTT. This translates into CASRPLTGVRQDNEKLFF.

The chain combines TRBV19 with TRBJ1-5, with D unresolved. Germline-derived CDR1 and CDR2 are LNHDA and SQIVND (reference sequence). The CDR3 is 14 residues long. The germline V and J ends were trimmed by 5 bases and 5 bases, with 13 bases remaining between them. DNA for the CDR3: TGTGCCAGTAGTCTAGGGCATGCTGATCAGCCCCAGCATTTT. It codes for CASSLGHADQPQHF.

There are a few counts of this clone. The gene calls are TRBV5-4 and TRBJ2-1; possible D gene TRBD2, 5 bases. Germline V gene lookup returns CDR1 SGHNT and CDR2 YYREEE (reference sequence). V lost 2 bases to trimming and J lost 9 bases, with 9 bases between them. This CDR3 contains 12 residues. CDR3 coding DNA: TGTGCCAGCAGCTTTTTGGAGGTTGAGCAGTTCTTC. It codes for CASSFLEVEQFF.

The V and J genes are TRBV11-2 and TRBJ2-2; 7 nucleotides agree with TRBD1. Germline V CDR1 and CDR2: SGHAT, FQNNGV. Trimming took 6 bases from V and 2 from J; bases not matched to a gene: 12. There are 17 residues in the CDR3. CDR3 coding DNA: TGTGCCAGCAGTTATCCGCGCGACAGGGTCAACACCGGGGAGCTGTTTTTT. Translating it yields CASSYPRDRVNTGELFF.

The V gene is TRBV28, the J gene TRBJ2-6, with D tentatively TRBD1 (6 bases). The germline gives CDR1 MDHEN, CDR2 SYDVKM. V was cut by 11 bases and J by 3 bases, with 23 bases left in between. The CDR3 covers 17 residues. DNA for the CDR3: TGTGCCGTATTGGTCGTCGACACAGGGCATGGGGCCAACGTCCTGACTTTC. This gives the protein CAVLVVDTGHGANVLTF.

The chain has TRBV6-2 or TRBV6-3 and TRBJ1-5; D remains ambiguous. The CDR3 sequence is 15 residues long. Per the germline V gene, CDR1 is MNHEY and CDR2 is SVGEGT. Trimming shortened V by 2 bases and J by 0 bases, and 8 bases separated the two germline ends. The CDR3 spells CASSYPTYSNQPQHF. The CDR3 nucleotides are TGTGCCAGCAGTTACCCTACCTATAGCAATCAGCCCCAGCATTTT.